The sequence of this T cell receptor (beta chain) was determined in a study of blood T cell repertoires in COVID-19. The overall study: Sample material is recorded as cDNA or gDNA derived from T cells, B-cell-depleted T cells, or PBMCs.

Per the original methods: Reference gene primer amplification in the assay estimated nucleated cell counts. Libraries were prepared by immunoSEQ multiplex PCR; TCRdb keeps only in-frame clonotypes and omits some of them. D and trimming come from the DNA, and the V and J calls and clone size come from that table. The data contain about 200,000 clones, about 85% of them seen just once; the ten biggest clones take up 4.5% to 5%. There are 13 residues in the CDR3. V was pared by 6 bases and J by 3 bases, with 11 bases between. Per germline, CDR1 MNHEY and CDR2 SMNVEV (reference sequence). The chain combines TRBV27 with TRBJ1-2; D is unclear. Sequenced input: peripheral blood. The source of this sequence is a woman of 80 years or more with acute or convalescent COVID-19. Here the CDR3 DNA reads TGTGCCAGCAGGTCATTCGGGGACTATGGCTACACCTTC. It encodes CASRSFGDYGYTF.